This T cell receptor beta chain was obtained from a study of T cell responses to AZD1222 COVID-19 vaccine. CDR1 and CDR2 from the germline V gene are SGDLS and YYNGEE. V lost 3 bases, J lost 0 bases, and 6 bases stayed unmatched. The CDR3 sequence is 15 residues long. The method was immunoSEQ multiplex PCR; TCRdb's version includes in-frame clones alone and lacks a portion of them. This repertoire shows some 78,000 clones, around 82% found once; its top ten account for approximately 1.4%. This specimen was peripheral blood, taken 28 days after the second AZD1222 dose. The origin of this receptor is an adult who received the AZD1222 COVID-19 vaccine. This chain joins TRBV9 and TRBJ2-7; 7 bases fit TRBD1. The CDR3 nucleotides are TGTGCCAGCAGCGGAGGGGGCGCCGGCTCCTACGAGCAGTACTTC. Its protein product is CASSGGGAGSYEQYF. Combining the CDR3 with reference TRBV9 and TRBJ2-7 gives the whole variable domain DSGVTQTPKHLITATGQRVTLRCSPRSGDLSVYWYQQSLDQGLQFLIQYYNGEERAKGNILERFSAQQFPDLHSELNLSSLELGDSALYFCASSGGGAGSYEQYFGPGTRLTVT.